What follows are 20 T cell receptor beta chains derived from one specimen sequenced in a study of shared clonotypes between healthy human individuals. Data came from immunoSEQ multiplex PCR; TCRdb stores just in-frame clones and leaves some out. The sample holds 2 million to 3 million clones, under 95% seen once. The sequencing input was naive CD4+ T cells from PBMCs. Described subset: CD45RA+ positively selected. These receptors originate from a man aged 18 to 29 in good health. Some clones in this sample may be carry-over from other donors' samples.

V is TRBV2 and J is TRBJ2-1; 8 bases fit TRBD1. The CDR3 consists of 15 residues. The V segment lost 1 base and the J segment 4 bases; nucleotides outside the gene matches: 3. CDR1 is SNHLY and CDR2 is FYNNEI in the germline V gene. DNA of the CDR3: TGTGCCAGCAGTGAAGGGCAGGGGGCTTACAATGAGCAGTTCTTC. Translated, it gives CASSEGQGAYNEQFF.

This chain joins TRBV25-1 and TRBJ1-1, with a tentative D call TRBD1 (6 bases). The CDR3 contains 12 residues. V was cut by 6 bases and J by 11 bases, with 16 bases left in between. The germline V gene encodes CDR1 MGHDK and CDR2 SYGVNS. CDR3 DNA sequence: TGTGCCAGCAGGACGACAGGTCCGGGGGCTTTCTTT. It yields the protein CASRTTGPGAFF. Supplemented by reference TRBV25-1 and TRBJ1-1, the full variable domain reads EADIYQTPRYLVIGTGKKITLECSQTMGHDKMYWYQQDPGMELHLIHYSYGVNSTEKGDLSSESTVSRIRTEHFPLTLESARPSHTSQYLCASRTTGPGAFFGQGTRLTVV.

This clone was seen only once. The chain joins TRBV7-9 to TRBJ1-1, with D possibly TRBD1 on 6 matching bases. From germline, CDR1 is SEHNR and CDR2 FQNEAQ (reference sequence). CDR3 length equals 14 residues. V was pared by 8 bases and J by 5 bases, with 18 bases between. The CDR3 region has the DNA TGTGCCAGCGTGGAGGGGGGAGTAGGGACTGAAGCTTTCTTT. It encodes CASVEGGVGTEAFF.

The J gene is TRBJ2-7, the V gene TRBV7-2, with 9 positions matching TRBD2. Trimming at V came to 1 base and at J to 2 bases, leaving 12 bases not matched to a gene. The CDR3 sequence is 18 residues long. CDR1 SGHTA and CDR2 FQGNSA come from the germline V gene. CDR3: CASSLDHVLAGAPYEQYF. The CDR3 DNA follows: TGTGCCAGCAGCTTAGATCATGTCTTAGCGGGGGCTCCCTACGAGCAGTACTTC.

A remark on this clone: The sample contains more than one DNA sequence encoding this CDR3. The genes are TRBV7-2 and TRBJ1-5; tentatively, D is TRBD1 (5 bases). Trimming stripped 3 bases from V and 7 bases from J, with 7 bases between. Germline CDR1 and CDR2: SGHTA and FQGNSA. This CDR3 has 12 amino acids. The CDR3 DNA reads TGTGCCAGCAGCTTGCGGGGGCAGCCCCAGCATTTT. Its translation: CASSLRGQPQHF.

Concerning this clone itself: Other DNA sequences from this sample encode an identical CDR3 as well. V and J are TRBV7-9 and TRBJ2-5; a weak D match, TRBD1 (6 bases). The CDR3 consists of 14 residues. Germline loops: CDR1 SEHNR, CDR2 FQNEAQ (reference sequence). V lost 2 bases and J lost 5, with 12 bases in between. CDR3 sequence: CASSLRQVAETQYF. In DNA, the CDR3 is TGTGCCAGCAGCTTAAGACAGGTGGCGGAGACCCAGTACTTC.

The CDR3 DNA reads as TGCGCCAGCAGCCAAGACAAGGGACTAGCGGGAGGGCCTCTATACGAGCAGTACTTC. Amino acid sequence: CASSQDKGLAGGPLYEQYF. The chain links TRBV4-3 to TRBJ2-7; 16 bases are a match to TRBD2. The germline V gene has CDR1 LGHNA and CDR2 YSLEER. The CDR3 length is 19 residues. J lost 4 bases, V lost 0 bases, and 9 bases had no gene match.

The chain has TRBV30 and TRBJ2-1; 13 bases agree with TRBD2. The V segment lost 3 bases and the J segment 9 bases; nucleotides outside the gene matches: 8. Per the germline V gene, CDR1 is GTSNPN and CDR2 is SVGIG (reference sequence). The CDR3 contains 15 residues. The CDR3 coding sequence is TGTGCCTGGAGGGGACAACTAGCGGGAGGGCGTGAGCAGTTCTTC. Its translation is CAWRGQLAGGREQFF.

The J gene is TRBJ2-7, the V gene TRBV5-4; perhaps TRBD1 as D (6 bases). Per the germline V gene, CDR1 is SGHNT and CDR2 is YYREEE (reference sequence). The CDR3 extends over 15 amino acids. Trimming cost V 0 bases and J 0 bases, with 10 bases left between them. CDR3 sequence (DNA): TGTGCCAGCAGCTTGGACAGGACAGTCTCCTACGAGCAGTACTTC. This gives the protein CASSLDRTVSYEQYF.

This chain joins TRBV19 and TRBJ2-2; the match to TRBD1 covers 8 bases. In germline, CDR1 is LNHDA, CDR2 SQIVND (reference sequence). V dropped 9 bases and J dropped 1; count of bases not matched to a gene: 4. This CDR3 is 14 amino acids long. This chain's CDR3 is CASIGTGNTGELFF. CDR3 nucleotide sequence: TGTGCCAGCATTGGGACAGGGAACACCGGGGAGCTGTTTTTT.

The V call is TRBV30, the J call TRBJ1-4; perhaps TRBD1 as D (5 bases). There are 11 residues in the CDR3. Trimming left V 5 bases short and J 7 bases short, with 8 bases between. From germline, CDR1 is GTSNPN and CDR2 SVGIG (reference sequence). CDR3 amino acids: CAWGTGEKLFF. In nucleotides, the CDR3 is TGTGCCTGGGGGACGGGTGAAAAACTGTTTTTT. The whole variable domain, remainder taken from reference TRBV30 and TRBJ1-4, is SQTIHQWPATLVQPVGSPLSLECTVEGTSNPNLYWYRQAAGRGLQLLFYSVGIGQISSEVPQNLSASRPQDRQFILSSKKLLLSDSGFYLCAWGTGEKLFFGSGTQLSVL.

CDR3 sequence (DNA): TGCGCCAGCAGCTTGGTAGGAGGGGGCGTCGGCACTGAAGCTTTCTTT. Translation gives CASSLVGGGVGTEAFF. The chain combines TRBV5-1 with TRBJ1-1; 7 bases are a match to TRBD1. The CDR3 is 16 amino acids. With 0 bases clipped from V and 4 bases from J, the junction kept 9 bases outside the gene matches. In germline, CDR1 is SGHRS, CDR2 YFSETQ.

The chain couples TRBV6-4 to TRBJ1-1; 7 bases align to TRBD1. V lost 5 bases to trimming and J lost 0 bases; unmatched junction nucleotides: 12. The germline CDR1 and CDR2 sequences are MRHNA and SNTAGT. The CDR3 extends over 17 amino acids. The CDR3 DNA sequence: TGTGCCAGCAGTACTCACAGGGGAGGGGGGGTGAACACTGAAGCTTTCTTT. Translation gives CASSTHRGGGVNTEAFF.

V gene TRBV9 combines with J gene TRBJ2-5; D remains ambiguous. V lost 2 bases and J lost 2, with 7 bases in between. Germline CDR1 reads SGDLS; CDR2 reads YYNGEE. The CDR3 loop spans 13 amino acids. As DNA, the CDR3 is TGTGCCAGCAGCGTCGGCGAACAAGAGACCCAGTACTTC. Translating gives CASSVGEQETQYF. The full variable domain, rest sourced from reference TRBV9 and TRBJ2-5, is DSGVTQTPKHLITATGQRVTLRCSPRSGDLSVYWYQQSLDQGLQFLIQYYNGEERAKGNILERFSAQQFPDLHSELNLSSLELGDSALYFCASSVGEQETQYFGPGTRLLVL.

The chain links TRBV19 to TRBJ1-5; 7 nucleotides match TRBD1. V gave up 5 bases and J gave up 4 bases; unmatched junction bases: 14. Germline CDR1 reads LNHDA; CDR2 reads SQIVND (reference sequence). The CDR3 extends over 17 amino acids. CDR3 sequence (DNA): TGTGCCAGTAGTCTACACTTGATGGGACAGCTAAATCAGCCCCAGCATTTT. It is translated as CASSLHLMGQLNQPQHF.

The V gene is TRBV27, the J gene TRBJ2-1; perhaps TRBD2 as D (5 bases). The germline V gene has CDR1 MNHEY and CDR2 SMNVEV (reference sequence). V was trimmed by 3 bases and J by 7 bases, leaving 16 bases between them. This CDR3 region has 15 residues. DNA for the CDR3: TGTGCCAGCAGTTTGGATCGGGAATCGAGGAATGAGCAGTTCTTC. Its protein is CASSLDRESRNEQFF.

Regarding this clone: The junction departs from germline at one end; a sequencing error may be responsible. DNA for the CDR3: TGCGCCAGCAGCCTAGGGACAGCCCAAAACATTCAGTACTTC. It yields the protein CASSLGTAQNIQYF. This chain uses TRBV5-1 with TRBJ2-4, with 7 bases matching TRBD1. The germline gives CDR1 SGHRS, CDR2 YFSETQ. This CDR3 is built from 14 residues.

With respect to this clone: Other nucleotide sequences in the sample specify the same CDR3. This chain joins TRBV2 and TRBJ2-3; D gene unclear. V lost 7 bases, J lost 0 bases, and 5 bases lay in between. Germline CDR1 is SNHLY and CDR2 is FYNNEI. The CDR3 extends over 12 amino acids. The CDR3 region has the DNA TGTGCCAGCACGTGGAGCACAGATACGCAGTATTTT. It is translated as CASTWSTDTQYF.

The chain is built from TRBV6-1 and TRBJ1-1; TRBD1 aligns across 7 bases. Germline lookup yields CDR1 MNHNS and CDR2 SASEGT. Trimming removed 8 bases from V and 4 bases from J; junction bases left unmatched: 13. The CDR3 has 15 residues. The CDR3 sequence: CASRRGELQSTEAFF. The CDR3 DNA reads as TGTGCCAGCCGCAGGGGGGAGCTCCAAAGCACTGAAGCTTTCTTT.

This chain links TRBV6-6 with TRBJ1-5; perhaps TRBD1 as D (5 bases). Trimming left V 7 bases short and J 5 bases short, with 12 bases between. Germline values: CDR1 MNHNY, CDR2 SVGAGI (reference sequence). This CDR3 has 13 residues. CDR3 DNA: TGTGCCAGCACCGGGGGGGTTTATCAGCCCCAGCATTTT. It translates to CASTGGVYQPQHF.